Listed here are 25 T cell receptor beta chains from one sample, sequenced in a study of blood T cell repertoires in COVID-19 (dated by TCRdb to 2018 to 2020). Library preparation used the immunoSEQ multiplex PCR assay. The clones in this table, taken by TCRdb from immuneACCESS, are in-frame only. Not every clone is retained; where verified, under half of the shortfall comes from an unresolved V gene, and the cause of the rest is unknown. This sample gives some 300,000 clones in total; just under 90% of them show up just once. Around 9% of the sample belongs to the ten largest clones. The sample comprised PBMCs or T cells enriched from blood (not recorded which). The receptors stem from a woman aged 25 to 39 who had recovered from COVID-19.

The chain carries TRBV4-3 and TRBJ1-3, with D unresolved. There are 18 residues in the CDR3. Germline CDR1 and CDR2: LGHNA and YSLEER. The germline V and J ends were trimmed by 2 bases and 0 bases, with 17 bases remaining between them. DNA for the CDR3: TGCGCCAGCAGCCAACGTTCCGGTCGACTCTTCTCTGGAAACACCATATATTTT. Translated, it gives CASSQRSGRLFSGNTIYF.

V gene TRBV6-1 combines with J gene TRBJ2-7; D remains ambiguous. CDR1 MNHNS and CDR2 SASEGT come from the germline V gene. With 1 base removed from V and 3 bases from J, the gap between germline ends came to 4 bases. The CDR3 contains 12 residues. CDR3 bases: TGTGCCAGCAGTGAAGGAGGCTACGAGCAGTACTTC. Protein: CASSEGGYEQYF.

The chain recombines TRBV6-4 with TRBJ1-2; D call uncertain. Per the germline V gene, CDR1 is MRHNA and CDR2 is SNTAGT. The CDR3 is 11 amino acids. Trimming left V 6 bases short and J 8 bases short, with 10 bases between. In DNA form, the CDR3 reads TGTGCCAGCAGGAGACAATGGGGCTACACCTTC. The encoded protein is CASRRQWGYTF.

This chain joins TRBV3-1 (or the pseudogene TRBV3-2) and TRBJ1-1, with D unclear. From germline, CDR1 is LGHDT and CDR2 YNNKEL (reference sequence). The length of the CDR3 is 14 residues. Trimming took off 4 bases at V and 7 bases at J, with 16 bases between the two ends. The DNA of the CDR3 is TGTGCCAGCAGCCTTAACCCCAGACTCGATGAAGCTTTCTTT. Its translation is CASSLNPRLDEAFF.

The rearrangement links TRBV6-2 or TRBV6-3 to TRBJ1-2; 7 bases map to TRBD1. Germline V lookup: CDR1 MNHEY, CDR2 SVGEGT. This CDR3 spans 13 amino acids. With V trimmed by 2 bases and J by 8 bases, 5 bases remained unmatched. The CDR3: CASSYDREGGYTF. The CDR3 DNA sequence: TGTGCCAGCAGTTACGACAGGGAAGGCGGCTACACCTTC.

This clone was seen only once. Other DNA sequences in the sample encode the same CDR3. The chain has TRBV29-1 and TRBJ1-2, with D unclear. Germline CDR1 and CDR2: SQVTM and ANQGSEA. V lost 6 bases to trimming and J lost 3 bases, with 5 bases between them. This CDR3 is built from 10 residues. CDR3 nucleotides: TGCAGCGTGAGCGACTATGGCTACACCTTC. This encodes CSVSDYGYTF.

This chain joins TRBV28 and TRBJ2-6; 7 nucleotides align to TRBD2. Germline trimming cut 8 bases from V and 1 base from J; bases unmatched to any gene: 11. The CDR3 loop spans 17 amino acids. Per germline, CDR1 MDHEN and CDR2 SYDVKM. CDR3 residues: CASPPWGGVSGANVLTF. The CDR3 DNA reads TGTGCCAGCCCGCCTTGGGGGGGTGTATCTGGGGCCAACGTCCTGACTTTC.

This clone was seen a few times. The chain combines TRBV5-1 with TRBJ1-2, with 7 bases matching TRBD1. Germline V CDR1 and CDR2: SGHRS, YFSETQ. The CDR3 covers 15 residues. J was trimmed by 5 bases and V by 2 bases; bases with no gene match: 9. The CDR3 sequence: CASSFTGTVGYGYTF. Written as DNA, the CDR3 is TGCGCCAGCAGCTTTACCGGGACAGTAGGGTATGGCTACACCTTC.

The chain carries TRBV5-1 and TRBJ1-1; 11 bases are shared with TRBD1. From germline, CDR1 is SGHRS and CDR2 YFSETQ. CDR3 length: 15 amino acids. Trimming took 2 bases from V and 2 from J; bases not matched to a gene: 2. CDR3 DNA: TGCGCCAGCAGCTTCGGGACAGGGGGAAACACTGAAGCTTTCTTT. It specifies CASSFGTGGNTEAFF.

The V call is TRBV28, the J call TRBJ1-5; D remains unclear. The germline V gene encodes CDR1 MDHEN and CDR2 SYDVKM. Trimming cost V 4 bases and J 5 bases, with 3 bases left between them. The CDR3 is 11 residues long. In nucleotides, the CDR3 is TGTGCCAGCAGTTCCGATCAGCCCCAGCATTTT. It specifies CASSSDQPQHF.

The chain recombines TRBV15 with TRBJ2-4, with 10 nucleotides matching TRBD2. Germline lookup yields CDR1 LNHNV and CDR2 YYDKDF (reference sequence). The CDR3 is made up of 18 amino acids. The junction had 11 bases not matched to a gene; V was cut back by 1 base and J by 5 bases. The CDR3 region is CATSRGWTSGGNQNIQYF. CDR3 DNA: TGTGCCACCAGCAGAGGTTGGACTAGCGGAGGGAACCAAAACATTCAGTACTTC.

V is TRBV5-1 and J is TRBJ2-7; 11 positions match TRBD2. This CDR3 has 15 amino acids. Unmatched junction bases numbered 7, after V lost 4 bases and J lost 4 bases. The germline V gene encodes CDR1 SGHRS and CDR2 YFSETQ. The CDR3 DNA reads TGCGCCAGCAGCCCGACTAGCGGGACCATTTACGAGCAGTACTTC. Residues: CASSPTSGTIYEQYF.

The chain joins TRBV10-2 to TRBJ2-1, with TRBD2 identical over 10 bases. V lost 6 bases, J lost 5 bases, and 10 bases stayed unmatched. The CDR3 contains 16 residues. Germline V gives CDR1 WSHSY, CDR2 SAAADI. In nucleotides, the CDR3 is TGCGCCAGCAGAGAGCCGGGACTAGCGACCGACAATGAGCAGTTCTTC. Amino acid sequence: CASREPGLATDNEQFF.

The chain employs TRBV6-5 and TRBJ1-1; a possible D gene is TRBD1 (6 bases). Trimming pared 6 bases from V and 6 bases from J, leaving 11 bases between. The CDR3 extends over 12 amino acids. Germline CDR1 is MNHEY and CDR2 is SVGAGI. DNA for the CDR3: TGTGCCAGCAGCTCGGACAGATCTGAAGCTTTCTTT. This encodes CASSSDRSEAFF.

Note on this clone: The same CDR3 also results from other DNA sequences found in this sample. CDR3 DNA sequence: TGTGCCAGCAGTCGGGGGGGCACTGAAGCTTTCTTT. Its protein product is CASSRGGTEAFF. J is TRBJ1-1 and V is TRBV27; weak D call: TRBD1 (5 bases). The CDR3 consists of 12 residues. With 5 bases removed from V and 4 bases from J, the gap between germline ends came to 8 bases. Germline CDR1 reads MNHEY; CDR2 reads SMNVEV (reference sequence).

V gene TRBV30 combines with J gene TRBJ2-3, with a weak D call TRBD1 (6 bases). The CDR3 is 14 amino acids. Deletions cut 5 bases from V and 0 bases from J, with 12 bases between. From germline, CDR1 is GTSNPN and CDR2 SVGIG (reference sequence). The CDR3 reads CAWDQGFSTDTQYF. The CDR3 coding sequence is TGTGCCTGGGATCAGGGGTTTAGCACAGATACGCAGTATTTT.

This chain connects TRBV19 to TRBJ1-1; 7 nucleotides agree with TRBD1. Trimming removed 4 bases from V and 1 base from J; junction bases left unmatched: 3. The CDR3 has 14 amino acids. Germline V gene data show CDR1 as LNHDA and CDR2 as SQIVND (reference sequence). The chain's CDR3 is CASSTGQENTEAFF. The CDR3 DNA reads TGTGCCAGTAGTACAGGACAGGAGAACACTGAAGCTTTCTTT.

CDR3 nucleotides: TGTGCCACCAGCTCAGGACAAGGGACTGCCGAAAGGAAGCCCCAGCATTTT. This sequence encodes CATSSGQGTAERKPQHF. V gene TRBV15 combines with J gene TRBJ1-5; perhaps TRBD1 as D (5 bases). Germline V CDR1 and CDR2: LNHNV, YYDKDF (reference sequence). CDR3 length: 17 residues. V gave up 5 bases and J gave up 8 bases, with 25 bases separating them. The full variable domain, its missing parts supplied by reference TRBV15 and TRBJ1-5, is DAMVIQNPRYQVTQFGKPVTLSCSQTLNHNVMYWYQQKSSQAPKLLFHYYDKDFNNEADTPDNFQSRRPNTSFCFLDIRSPGLGDTAMYLCATSSGQGTAERKPQHFGDGTRLSIL.

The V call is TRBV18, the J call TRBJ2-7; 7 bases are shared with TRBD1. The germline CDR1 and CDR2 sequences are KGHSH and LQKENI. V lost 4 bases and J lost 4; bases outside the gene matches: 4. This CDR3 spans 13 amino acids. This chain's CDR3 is CASSQQQGYEQYF. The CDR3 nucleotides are TGTGCCAGCTCACAACAACAGGGGTACGAGCAGTACTTC. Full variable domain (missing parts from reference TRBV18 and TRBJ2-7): NAGVMQNPRHLVRRRGQEARLRCSPMKGHSHVYWYRQLPEEGLKFMVYLQKENIIDESGMPKERFSAEFPKEGPSILRIQQVVRGDSAAYFCASSQQQGYEQYFGPGTRLTVT.

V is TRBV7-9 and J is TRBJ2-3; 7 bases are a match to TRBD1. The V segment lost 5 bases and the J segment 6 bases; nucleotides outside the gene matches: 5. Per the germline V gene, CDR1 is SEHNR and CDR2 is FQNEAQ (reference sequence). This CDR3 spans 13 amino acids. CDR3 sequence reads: CASSQGTDDTQYF. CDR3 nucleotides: TGTGCCAGCAGCCAGGGGACAGATGATACGCAGTATTTT.

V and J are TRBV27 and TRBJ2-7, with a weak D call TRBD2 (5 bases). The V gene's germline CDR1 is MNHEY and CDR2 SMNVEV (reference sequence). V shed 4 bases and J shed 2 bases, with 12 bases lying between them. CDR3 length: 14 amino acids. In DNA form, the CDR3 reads TGTGCCAGCAGTTCGGGAATTCGCCCCTACGAGCAGTACTTC. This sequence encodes CASSSGIRPYEQYF.

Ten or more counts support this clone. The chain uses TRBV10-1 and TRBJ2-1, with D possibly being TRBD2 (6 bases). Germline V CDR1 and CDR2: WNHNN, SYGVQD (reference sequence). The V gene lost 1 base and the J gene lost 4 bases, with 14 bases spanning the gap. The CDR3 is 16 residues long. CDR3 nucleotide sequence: TGCGCCAGCAGTGAGTTGGGGGGAGCGCAGTACAATGAGCAGTTCTTC. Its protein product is CASSELGGAQYNEQFF.

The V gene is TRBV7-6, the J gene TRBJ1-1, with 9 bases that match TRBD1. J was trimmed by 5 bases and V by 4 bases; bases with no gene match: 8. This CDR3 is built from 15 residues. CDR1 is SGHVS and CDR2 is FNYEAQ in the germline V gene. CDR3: CASSSNRGRSTEAFF. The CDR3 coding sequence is TGTGCCAGCAGCTCGAACAGGGGGCGTTCTACTGAAGCTTTCTTT.

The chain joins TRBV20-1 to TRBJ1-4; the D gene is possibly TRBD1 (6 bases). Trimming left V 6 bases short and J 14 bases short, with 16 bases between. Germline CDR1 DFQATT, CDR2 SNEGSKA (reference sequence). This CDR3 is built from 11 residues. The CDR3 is CSASYRVGLFF. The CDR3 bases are TGCAGTGCATCATACAGGGTAGGGCTGTTTTTT.

The chain's CDR3 is CASSLAPAGVTDTQYF. CDR3 DNA sequence: TGCGCCAGCAGCTTGGCTCCAGCGGGAGTCACAGATACGCAGTATTTT. The gene calls are TRBV5-1 and TRBJ2-3; the match to TRBD2 covers 8 bases. This CDR3 has 16 residues. The V segment lost 0 bases and the J segment 2 bases; nucleotides outside the gene matches: 5. CDR1 and CDR2 (germline): SGHRS, YFSETQ.